This TCR beta chain was obtained from a study of blood T cell repertoires in COVID-19. Sequencing used immunoSEQ multiplex PCR; TCRdb keeps in-frame clones, though not all of them. The data show under 300,000 clones, approximately 80% seen once. On this clone: Other DNA sequences in the same sample also yield this CDR3.

Germline CDR1 SGHTA, CDR2 FQGNSA. The CDR3 spans 11 residues. V dropped 4 bases and J dropped 2 bases, with 3 bases sitting between them. V is TRBV7-2 and J is TRBJ2-7; D is unresolved. The sample taken for sequencing was peripheral blood. The receptor was derived from a woman between 18 and 30 years old with acute or convalescent COVID-19. CDR3 sequence: CASSSAYEQYF. DNA for the CDR3: TGTGCCAGCAGCTCAGCCTACGAGCAGTACTTC.